Listed below are T cell receptor beta chains from one sample, sequenced in a study of CD8 T cells in ankylosing spondylitis. TCRdb recomputed calls from the 5' RACE reads with MiXCR, one row per CDR3 protein. This sample has 150,000 to 200,000 distinct CDR3 sequences, with about 13% found just once. The sequencing input was blood, either unsorted or a sorted T cell fraction (not recorded which). The receptor set was obtained from a male donor with ankylosing spondylitis or in good health (not recorded which). Both conserved end residues are part of each CDR3.

v_call	j_call	cdr3_aa
TRBV12-3/TRBV12-4	TRBJ1-1	CATIRTGNTEAFF
TRBV6-7	TRBJ2-6	CAASYLRGRGANVLTF
TRBV19	TRBJ2-5	CASRSRLQETQYF
TRBV7-6	TRBJ2-7	CASSLDTQYEQYF
TRBV12-3/TRBV12-4	TRBJ2-3	CASSFSAGGFILVSSTDTQYF
TRBV20-1	TRBJ2-1	CSAIHNEQFF
TRBV6-5	TRBJ1-1	CASSLVGTGELGTEAFF
TRBV6-1	TRBJ2-5	CASSDRDQWETQYF
TRBV7-9	TRBJ2-2	CASSLTSGRLDTGELFF
TRBV20-1	TRBJ2-3	CSGEAGGLDTQYF
TRBV12-3/TRBV12-4	TRBJ2-4	CASSLGGGQYF
TRBV7-9	TRBJ1-5	CASSLAGQPQHF
TRBV12-3/TRBV12-4	TRBJ2-1	CASSFSSGLYNEQFF
TRBV29-1	TRBJ1-1	CSAVPGSNTEAFF
TRBV5-1	TRBJ2-7	CASGTGTGSPYEQYF
TRBV12-3/TRBV12-4	TRBJ1-6	CASSRTGGAGSPLHF